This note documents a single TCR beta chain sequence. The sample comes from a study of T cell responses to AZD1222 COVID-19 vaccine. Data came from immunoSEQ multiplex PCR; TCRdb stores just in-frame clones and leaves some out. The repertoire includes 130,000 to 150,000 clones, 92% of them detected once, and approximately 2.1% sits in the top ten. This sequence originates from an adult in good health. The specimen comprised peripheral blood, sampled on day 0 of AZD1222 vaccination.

CDR3 DNA: TGCAGCGCCCGGGACAGGCGTGCTAACTATGGCTACACCTTC. It specifies CSARDRRANYGYTF. This chain uses TRBV29-1 with TRBJ1-2; 8 bases map to TRBD1. This CDR3 spans 14 amino acids. J was trimmed by 0 bases and V by 7 bases; bases with no gene match: 7. Germline-derived CDR1 and CDR2 are SQVTM and ANQGSEA.